The clone carrying this T cell receptor (beta chain) came up many times. This CDR3 spans 13 amino acids. Looked up from germline, CDR1 is MNHNS and CDR2 is SASEGT. V lost 6 bases and J lost 7, with 12 bases in between. TCR beta CDR3 amplification from genomic DNA was performed by two-round multiplex PCR. For every TRBV and TRBJ gene, a specific primer was used in first-round PCR. Second-round PCR relied on universal primers. TCRdb reprocessed the multiplex PCR reads via MiXCR and lists one record per CDR3 protein. The table records 30,000 to 40,000 distinct CDR3 sequences, roughly a third of them present only once. This record belongs to a study of prognosis after radiotherapy for stage I lung cancer. Study background: Radiotherapy was SBRT in 3 to 5 fractions with a biologically effective dose of at least 100 Gy.

There were approximately 5.8 milliliters of peripheral blood drawn at each of two time points. Source: PBMCs, taken before or after stereotactic body radiation therapy (not recorded which). The rearrangement uses TRBV6-1 and TRBJ2-2, with TRBD2 as a possible D gene (5 bases). This sequence was found in a donor over 45 with non-small cell lung cancer. CDR3 DNA sequence: TGTGCCAGCAGCGGCCTAGCAGGCGGGGAGCTGTTTTTT. Protein product: CASSGLAGGELFF.